The 10 T cell receptor beta chains below were found in one sample sequenced in a study of OX40 agonist ivuxolimab in advanced cancers. The data were produced by immunoSEQ multiplex PCR, yet TCRdb's version contains in-frame clones alone and is incomplete. The table has around 74,000 clones, about nine tenths seen once; the top ten hold approximately 0.5%. Source: CD4+ or CD8+ T cells sorted from blood, taken in a trial of the OX40 agonist ivuxolimab. The receptors shown here come from an adult with an advanced solid tumor such as melanoma, head and neck, liver or kidney cancer.

The chain carries TRBV15 and TRBJ2-7, with D possibly being TRBD2 (5 bases). The CDR3 runs to 15 residues. The germline V gene encodes CDR1 LNHNV and CDR2 YYDKDF (reference sequence). Trimming removed 0 bases at V and 5 bases at J, with 14 bases between. CDR3 sequence: CATSREVLRVDEQYF. The CDR3 bases are TGTGCCACCAGCAGAGAAGTCCTGAGGGTCGACGAGCAGTACTTC.

V and J are TRBV7-9 and TRBJ2-3, with 9 bases lining up with TRBD2. This CDR3 region has 14 residues. Looked up from germline, CDR1 is SEHNR and CDR2 is FQNEAQ (reference sequence). The ends lost 11 bases at V and 5 bases at J; junction bases unmatched: 11. CDR3 protein: CAYRGSGSGDTQYF. CDR3 in DNA: TGTGCCTACCGAGGTAGCGGGAGCGGAGATACGCAGTATTTT. Using reference TRBV7-9 and TRBJ2-3 for the parts outside the CDR3, the full variable domain is DTGVSQNPRHKITKRGQNVTFRCDPISEHNRLYWYRQTLGQGPEFLTYFQNEAQLEKSRLLSDRFSAERPKGSFSTLEIQRTEQGDSAMYLCAYRGSGSGDTQYFGPGTRLTVL.

The chain combines TRBV19 with TRBJ2-7; 8 bases align to TRBD1. The V segment lost 1 base and the J segment 1 base; nucleotides outside the gene matches: 0. CDR3 length: 14 residues. Germline assignment: CDR1 LNHDA and CDR2 SQIVND (reference sequence). CDR3 coding DNA: TGTGCCAGTAGTATAGGGACAGGGTCCTACGAGCAGTACTTC. Its protein is CASSIGTGSYEQYF.

The chain is built from TRBV28 and TRBJ2-7; 7 bases align to TRBD1. J gave up 3 bases and V 3 bases, and 5 bases lay outside the gene matches. The CDR3 is 14 amino acids. CDR1 and CDR2 from the germline V gene are MDHEN and SYDVKM. The CDR3 reads CASSLTGRNYEQYF. The DNA for the CDR3 is TGTGCCAGCAGTTTGACAGGGAGAAACTACGAGCAGTACTTC.

The rearrangement uses TRBV19 and TRBJ1-1; the match to TRBD1 covers 9 bases. Trimming at V came to 4 bases and at J to 4 bases, leaving 16 bases not matched to a gene. CDR1 is LNHDA, CDR2 SQIVND, per germline (reference sequence). The CDR3 runs 18 residues. The CDR3 loop reads CASSTRLRDRVWGTEAFF. CDR3 DNA: TGTGCCAGTAGTACCCGACTCCGGGACAGGGTCTGGGGCACTGAAGCTTTCTTT.

The chain combines TRBV25-1 with TRBJ2-3, with D tentatively TRBD2 (5 bases). There are 14 residues in the CDR3. Germline V gives CDR1 MGHDK, CDR2 SYGVNS. V lost 1 base, J lost 5 bases, and 10 bases lay in between. The CDR3 region is CASSESSRVDTQYF. The DNA of the CDR3 is TGTGCCAGCAGTGAATCTAGCCGAGTAGATACGCAGTATTTT. The full variable domain, in which reference TRBV25-1 and TRBJ2-3 provide the parts outside the CDR3, is EADIYQTPRYLVIGTGKKITLECSQTMGHDKMYWYQQDPGMELHLIHYSYGVNSTEKGDLSSESTVSRIRTEHFPLTLESARPSHTSQYLCASSESSRVDTQYFGPGTRLTVL.

The V and J genes are TRBV6-6 and TRBJ1-2; D remains unclear. Germline values: CDR1 MNHNY, CDR2 SVGAGI (reference sequence). This CDR3 comprises 13 residues. Trimming cost V 2 bases and J 1 base, with 5 bases left between them. CDR3 amino acids: CASSYLDNYGYTF. The CDR3 nucleotides read TGTGCCAGCAGTTACCTGGATAACTATGGCTACACCTTC.

V usage is TRBV6-6 and J usage is TRBJ1-2; D possibly corresponds to TRBD1 (5 bases). The germline V and J ends were trimmed by 6 bases and 4 bases, with 12 bases remaining between them. This CDR3 is built from 13 residues. Germline V lookup: CDR1 MNHNY, CDR2 SVGAGI (reference sequence). CDR3 residues: CASRPDRSYGYTF. The DNA of the CDR3 is TGTGCCAGCAGACCCGACAGATCCTATGGCTACACCTTC.

This clone was detected once. The chain employs TRBV15 and TRBJ1-1; 10 bases agree with TRBD1. Germline V lookup: CDR1 LNHNV, CDR2 YYDKDF (reference sequence). CDR3 size: 15 residues. The trim removed 3 bases at V and 4 bases at J, leaving 5 bases unmatched. DNA of the CDR3: TGTGCCACCAGCAGGGACGGGACAGGGGCCACTGAAGCTTTCTTT. As protein: CATSRDGTGATEAFF.

This clone has just one count. This chain connects TRBV4-3 to TRBJ1-1; 7 positions agree with TRBD1. The CDR3 covers 15 residues. The V segment lost 1 base and the J segment 5 bases; nucleotides outside the gene matches: 7. Per the germline V gene, CDR1 is LGHNA and CDR2 is YSLEER. The CDR3 DNA reads TGCGCCAGCAGCCAAGTAGGGGCAGGGGGAACTGAAGCTTTCTTT. It yields the protein CASSQVGAGGTEAFF.